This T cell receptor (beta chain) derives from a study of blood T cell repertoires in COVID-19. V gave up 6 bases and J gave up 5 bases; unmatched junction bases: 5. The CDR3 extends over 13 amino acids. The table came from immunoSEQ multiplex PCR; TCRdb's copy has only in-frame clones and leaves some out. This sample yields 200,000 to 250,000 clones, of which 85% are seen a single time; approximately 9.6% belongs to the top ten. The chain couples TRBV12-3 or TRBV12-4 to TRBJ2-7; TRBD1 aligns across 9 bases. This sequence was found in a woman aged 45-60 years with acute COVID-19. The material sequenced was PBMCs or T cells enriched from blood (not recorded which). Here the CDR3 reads CASRGQGINEQYF. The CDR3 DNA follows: TGTGCCAGCAGAGGACAGGGGATCAACGAGCAGTACTTC.